The TCR beta chain described here comes from a study of post-analysis software for immune sequencing data. The study's findings and limits: Multiple sclerosis patients had significantly lower normalized Chao1 diversity than controls. Samples sharing a preparation batch grouped tightly together when assessed by F measure.

The library was made from cDNA and included unique molecular identifiers. The source material, about 0.9 to 11 million T cells, gave rise to roughly 0.5 million cDNA molecules. In TCRdb, the PCR reads were re-called with MiXCR into one record per CDR3 protein. The sample has a few hundred thousand distinct CDR3 sequences, roughly 35% seen once. About this clonotype: Its antigen is unknown.

Sequencing input: blood. The source of this sequence is a girl between 10 and 17 years old with multiple sclerosis.

Here the CDR3 reads CASSPGTRKFF. DNA for the CDR3: TGTGCCAGCAGCCCCGGGACTAGGAAGTTCTTC. The V gene is TRBV4-2, the J gene TRBJ2-1; 8 bases line up with TRBD2. Germline lookup yields CDR1 LGHNA and CDR2 YNFKEQ. The V and J ends lost 4 bases and 14 bases, in that order; junction bases with no gene match: 4. The CDR3 spans 11 residues.